The entry that follows covers one T cell receptor beta chain sequence. What it binds is unknown. These data are taken from a study of lymphopenia after photon versus proton radiotherapy. Germline trimming cut 3 bases from V and 5 bases from J; bases unmatched to any gene: 5. The CDR3 has 15 amino acids. Germline V gene lookup returns CDR1 SGDLS and CDR2 YYNGEE. The data were produced by immunoSEQ multiplex PCR, yet TCRdb's version contains in-frame clones alone and is incomplete. The sample lists tens of thousands of clones; around four fifths were seen once. Points from the study as a whole: Photon-treated patients lost naive T cells and TCR diversity; proton-treated stayed stable. Larger post-nadir TCR diversity loss correlated inversely with survival in deceased patients.

The V gene is TRBV9, the J gene TRBJ1-6, with 7 nucleotides matching TRBD1. The TCR comes from a man aged 45-65 years with gastric cancer. This material consisted of peripheral blood, taken from a patient treated with photon-based radiotherapy. CDR3: CASSALGTDNSPLHF. Here the CDR3 DNA reads TGTGCCAGCAGCGCACTGGGGACAGATAATTCACCCCTCCACTTT.